This T cell receptor (beta chain) was recovered during a study of tumor and adjacent non-tumor tissue in lung cancer. This CDR3 contains 18 residues. The germline gives CDR1 SGDLS, CDR2 YYNGEE. Regarding this clonotype: Its specificity is unknown. A junction end diverges from the germline sequence, so it may reflect a read error.

A modified ARM-PCR protocol with three rounds of nested PCR amplified TCRbeta. From the multiplex PCR reads, TCRdb called clonotypes with MiXCR, one entry per CDR3 protein. The data hold 65,000 to 80,000 distinct CDR3 sequences, with more than 70% observed a single time. The template was RNA from unsorted bulk tissue. Study-level points and caveats: Normal lung showed higher cumulative top 100 clone frequency than tumor.

The clonotype originates from a man aged 60 to 75 with non-small cell lung cancer. Sequenced: lung tumor tissue. V is TRBV9 and J is TRBJ2-6, with a possible D match to TRBD1 (5 bases). The DNA for the CDR3 is TGTGCTAGCAGCGTAGATGGTCTGCTTCGATCTGGGGCCAACGTCCAGACTTTC. This encodes CASSVDGLLRSGANVQTF.